This T cell receptor (beta chain) appears in the sequencing data of a study of blood T cell repertoires in COVID-19. Clones were read by immunoSEQ multiplex PCR, and TCRdb kept only the in-frame ones, dropping some. The sample consists of fewer than 350,000 clones, 80% to 90% of them appearing once. The sequence was obtained from a woman between 25 and 40 years old with COVID-19, enrolled during active disease. Input material: peripheral blood.

DNA of the CDR3: TGCGCCAGCAGATGGACCTCGACAGGGGTAAACATTCAGTACTTC. The encoded protein is CASRWTSTGVNIQYF. V and J are TRBV5-1 and TRBJ2-4; 8 bases agree with TRBD1. Germline-derived CDR1 and CDR2 are SGHRS and YFSETQ. The length of the CDR3 is 15 residues. J lost 6 bases, V lost 5 bases, and 10 bases had no gene match.